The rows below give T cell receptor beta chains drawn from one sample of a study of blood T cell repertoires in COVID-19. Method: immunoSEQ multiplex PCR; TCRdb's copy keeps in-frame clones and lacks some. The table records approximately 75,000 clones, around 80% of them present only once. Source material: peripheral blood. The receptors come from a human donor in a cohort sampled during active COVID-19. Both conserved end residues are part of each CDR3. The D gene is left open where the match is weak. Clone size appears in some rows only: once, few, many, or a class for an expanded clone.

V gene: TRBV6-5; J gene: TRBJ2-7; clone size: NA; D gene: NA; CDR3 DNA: TGTGCCAGCAGTTCCGGGGACTACGAGCAGTACTTC; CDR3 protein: CASSSGDYEQYF
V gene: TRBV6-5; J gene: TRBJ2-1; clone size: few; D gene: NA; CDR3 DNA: TGTGCCAGCAGTCTACTCAATGAGCAGTTCTTC; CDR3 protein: CASSLLNEQFF
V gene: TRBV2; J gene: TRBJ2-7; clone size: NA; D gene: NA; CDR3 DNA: TGTGCCAGCAGCGAAACCCCAGGGTCGGACGAGCAGTACTTC; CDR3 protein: CASSETPGSDEQYF
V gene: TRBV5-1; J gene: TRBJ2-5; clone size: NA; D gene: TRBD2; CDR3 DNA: TGCGCCAGCAGCCCTAGCGGGGCCCCGGGACAAGAGACCCAGTACTTC; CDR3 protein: CASSPSGAPGQETQYF
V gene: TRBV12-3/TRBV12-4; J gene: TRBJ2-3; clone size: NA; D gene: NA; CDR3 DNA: TGTGCCAGCAGTTTAGACCCCAGTACGCAGTATTTT; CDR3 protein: CASSLDPSTQYF
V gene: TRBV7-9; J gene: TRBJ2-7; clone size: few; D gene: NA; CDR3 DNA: TGTGCCAGCAGTCGAACCCCAGGGTCAGGTGGCGAGCAGTACTTC; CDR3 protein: CASSRTPGSGGEQYF
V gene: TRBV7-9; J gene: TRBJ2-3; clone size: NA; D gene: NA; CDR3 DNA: TGTGCCAGCAGCCTCCGTGGCAGCACAGATACGCAGTATTTT; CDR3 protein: CASSLRGSTDTQYF
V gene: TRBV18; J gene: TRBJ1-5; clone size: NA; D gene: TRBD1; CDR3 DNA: TGTGCCAGCTCACCAAGGACAGGGGGCGATCAGCCCCAGCATTTT; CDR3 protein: CASSPRTGGDQPQHF
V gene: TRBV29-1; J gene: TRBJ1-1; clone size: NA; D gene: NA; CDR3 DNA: TGCAGCACCCTCGGGGGAAGAGCTTTCTTT; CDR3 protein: CSTLGGRAFF
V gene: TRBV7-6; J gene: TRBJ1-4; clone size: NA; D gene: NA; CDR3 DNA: TGTGCCAGCAGCTTGGGGGGGGGACGGGAAAAACTGTTTTTT; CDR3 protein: CASSLGGGREKLFF
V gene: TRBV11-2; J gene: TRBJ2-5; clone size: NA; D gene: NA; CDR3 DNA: TGTGCCAGCAGCCGGACTGTAGAGACCCAGTACTTC; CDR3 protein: CASSRTVETQYF
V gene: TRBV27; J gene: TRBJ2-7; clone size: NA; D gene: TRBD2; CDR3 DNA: TGTGCCAGCAGACGGGGGGGCTCCTACGAGCAGTACTTC; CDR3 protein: CASRRGGSYEQYF
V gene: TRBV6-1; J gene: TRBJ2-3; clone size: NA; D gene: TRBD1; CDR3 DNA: TGTGCCAGCAGTGAAGAGGGGACAGGACTAGATACGCAGTATTTT; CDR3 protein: CASSEEGTGLDTQYF
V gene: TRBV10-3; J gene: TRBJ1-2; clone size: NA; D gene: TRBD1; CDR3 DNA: TGTGCCATCAGCTACCGGGACAGCCCCAACTATGGCTACACCTTC; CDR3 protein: CAISYRDSPNYGYTF
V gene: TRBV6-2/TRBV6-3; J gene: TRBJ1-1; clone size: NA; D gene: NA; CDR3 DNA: TGTGCCAGCAGTTACAACAGGAACACTGAAGCTTTCTTT; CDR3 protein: CASSYNRNTEAFF
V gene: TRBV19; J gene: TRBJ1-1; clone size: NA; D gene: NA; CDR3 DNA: TGTGCCAGTAGTACCGCCGAGGGAGGCATGGGGACTGAAGCTTTCTTT; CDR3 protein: CASSTAEGGMGTEAFF
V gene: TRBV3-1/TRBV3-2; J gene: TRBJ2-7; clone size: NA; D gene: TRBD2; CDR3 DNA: TGTGCCAGCAGCCACGTACAAAGCGGGGGGAAGGACGAGCAGTACTTC; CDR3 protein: CASSHVQSGGKDEQYF
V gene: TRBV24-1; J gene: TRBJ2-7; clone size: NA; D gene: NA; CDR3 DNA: TGTGCGAGGGGGGGGGAGCAGTACTTC; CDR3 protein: CARGGEQYF
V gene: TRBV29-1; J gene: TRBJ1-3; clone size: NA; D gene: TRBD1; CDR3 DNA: TGCAGCGTTGCCGGGACAGGCACAAACACCATATATTTT; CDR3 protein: CSVAGTGTNTIYF
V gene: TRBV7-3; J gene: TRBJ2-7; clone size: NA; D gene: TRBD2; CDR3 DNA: TGTGCCAGCAGCTTAACTAGCGGGGGGTACGAGCAGTACTTC; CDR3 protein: CASSLTSGGYEQYF
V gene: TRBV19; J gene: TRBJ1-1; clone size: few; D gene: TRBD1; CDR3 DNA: TGTGCCATCCTGGGCACAGGGGGAATCACTGAAGCTTTCTTT; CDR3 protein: CAILGTGGITEAFF
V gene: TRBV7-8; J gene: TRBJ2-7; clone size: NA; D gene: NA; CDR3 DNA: TGTGCCAGCAGGCAGGAGCAGTACTTC; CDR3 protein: CASRQEQYF
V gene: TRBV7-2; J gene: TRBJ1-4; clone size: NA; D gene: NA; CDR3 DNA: TGTGCCAGCAGCTTCGGGGAGGCTAATGAAAAACTGTTTTTT; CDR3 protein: CASSFGEANEKLFF
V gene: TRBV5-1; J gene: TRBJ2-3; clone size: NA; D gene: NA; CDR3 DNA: TGCGCCAGCAGCTTGGCTCAGATAACAGATACGCAGTATTTT; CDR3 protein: CASSLAQITDTQYF
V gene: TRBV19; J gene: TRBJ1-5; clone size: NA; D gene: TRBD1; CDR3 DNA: TGTGCCAGCCTGGGAAGATCCACAGGGGGCAATCAGCCCCAGCATTTT; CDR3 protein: CASLGRSTGGNQPQHF
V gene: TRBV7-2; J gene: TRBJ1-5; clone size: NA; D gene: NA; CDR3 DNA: TGTGCCAGCAGCTTAGGACTCCGCAATCAGCCCCAGCATTTT; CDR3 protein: CASSLGLRNQPQHF
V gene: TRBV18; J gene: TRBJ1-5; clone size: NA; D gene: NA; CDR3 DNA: TGTGCCAGCTCACAAGGGGGCAATCAGCCCCAGCATTTT; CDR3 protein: CASSQGGNQPQHF
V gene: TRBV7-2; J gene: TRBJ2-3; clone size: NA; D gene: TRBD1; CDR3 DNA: TGTGCCAGCAGCCTTCGGGACAGGGGGCGTGGCACGCAGTATTTT; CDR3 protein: CASSLRDRGRGTQYF
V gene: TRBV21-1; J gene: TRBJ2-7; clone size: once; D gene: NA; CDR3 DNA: TGTGCCAGCAGTACCGGGACAGTGTGTCGCGTCCTTACCTACGAGCAGTACTTC; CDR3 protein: CASSTGTVCRVLTYEQYF
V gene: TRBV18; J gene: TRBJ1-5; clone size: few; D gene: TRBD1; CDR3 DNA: TGTGCCAGCTCACCGGGGACAGGGGGGCATCAGCCCCAGCATTTT; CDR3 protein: CASSPGTGGHQPQHF
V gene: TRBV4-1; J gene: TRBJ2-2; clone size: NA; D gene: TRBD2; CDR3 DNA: TGCCCCCCCAGCCTGCGGGGGGGGAACACCGGGGAGCTGTTTTTT; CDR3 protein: CPPSLRGGNTGELFF
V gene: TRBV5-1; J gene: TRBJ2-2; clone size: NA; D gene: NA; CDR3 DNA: TGCGCCAGCAGCTTTCAGGAGAACACCGGGGAGCTGTTTTTT; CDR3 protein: CASSFQENTGELFF
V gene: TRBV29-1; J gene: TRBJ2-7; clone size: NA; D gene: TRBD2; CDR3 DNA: TGCAGCGTTGACGGGGAGGGTTCCGAGCAGTACTTC; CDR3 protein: CSVDGEGSEQYF
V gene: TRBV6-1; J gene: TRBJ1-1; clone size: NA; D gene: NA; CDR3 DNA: TGTGCCAGCAGTGAAGCCCCGGGGTCTCAAGCTTTCTTT; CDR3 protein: CASSEAPGSQAFF
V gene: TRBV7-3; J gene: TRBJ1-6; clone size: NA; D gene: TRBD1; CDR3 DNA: TGTGCCAGCAGCTTAAGTGGGACAGGGATCACGGACCTCCACTTT; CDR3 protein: CASSLSGTGITDLHF
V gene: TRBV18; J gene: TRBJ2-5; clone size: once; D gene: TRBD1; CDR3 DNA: TGTGCCAGCTCGCGACAGGGACCCCCTCAAGAGACCCAGTACTTC; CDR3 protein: CASSRQGPPQETQYF
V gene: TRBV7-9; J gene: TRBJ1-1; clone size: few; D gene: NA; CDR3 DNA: TGTGCCCATACTACGGGTGGTAACACTGAAGCTTTCTTT; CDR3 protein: CAHTTGGNTEAFF
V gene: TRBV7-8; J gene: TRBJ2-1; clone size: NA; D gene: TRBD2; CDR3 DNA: TGTGCCAGCAGCACGAGAAGCGGGGGCAATGAGCAGTTCTTC; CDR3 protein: CASSTRSGGNEQFF
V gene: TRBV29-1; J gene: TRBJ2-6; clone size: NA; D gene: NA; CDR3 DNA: TGCAGCGTTGAGGGACACGGTAACTCTGGGGCCAACGTCCTGACTTTC; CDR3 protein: CSVEGHGNSGANVLTF
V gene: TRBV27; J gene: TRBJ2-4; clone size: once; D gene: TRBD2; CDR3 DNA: TGTGCCAGCAGTCCGAATCTAGGACTAGCGGATGCCAAAAACATTCAGTACTTC; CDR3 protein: CASSPNLGLADAKNIQYF
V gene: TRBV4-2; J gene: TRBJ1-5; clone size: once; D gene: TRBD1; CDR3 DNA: TGTGCCAGCAGCCAGGACTTAGTACAGGGGATTATGCAGCCCCAGCATTTT; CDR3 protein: CASSQDLVQGIMQPQHF
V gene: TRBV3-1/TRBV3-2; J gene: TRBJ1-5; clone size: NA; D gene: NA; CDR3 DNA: TGTGCCAGCGTGGACAGCCTTAATCAGCCCCAGCATTTT; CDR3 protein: CASVDSLNQPQHF
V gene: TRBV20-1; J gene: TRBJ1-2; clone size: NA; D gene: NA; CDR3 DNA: TGCAGTGCTAGTGGGCCCTATGGCTACACCTTC; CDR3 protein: CSASGPYGYTF
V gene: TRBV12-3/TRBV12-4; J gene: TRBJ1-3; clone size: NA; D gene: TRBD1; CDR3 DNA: TGTGCCAGCAGTCGGGACAGTGGAAACACCATATATTTT; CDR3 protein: CASSRDSGNTIYF
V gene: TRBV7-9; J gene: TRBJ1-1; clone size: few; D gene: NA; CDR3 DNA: TGTGCCAGCAGCTTAGTCGGGGGGCTTAACACTGAAGCTTTCTTT; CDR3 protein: CASSLVGGLNTEAFF
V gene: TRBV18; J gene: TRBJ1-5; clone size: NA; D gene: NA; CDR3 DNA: TGTGCCAGCTCACCGGTTGAACGAGAACAGCCCCAGCATTTT; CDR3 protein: CASSPVEREQPQHF
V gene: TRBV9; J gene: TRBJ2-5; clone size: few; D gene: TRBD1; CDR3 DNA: TGTGCCAGCAGCAATGGACAGGGGGCTGGGGGGACCCAGTACTTC; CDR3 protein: CASSNGQGAGGTQYF
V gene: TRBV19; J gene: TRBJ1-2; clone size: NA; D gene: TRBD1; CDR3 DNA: TGTGCCAGCCTCGGACAGGGTTCGGCTAACTATGGCTACACCTTC; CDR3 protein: CASLGQGSANYGYTF
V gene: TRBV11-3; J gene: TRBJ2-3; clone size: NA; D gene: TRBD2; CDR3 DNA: TGTGCCAGCAGCTTAGGACTAGCGGGGACCACAGATACGCAGTATTTT; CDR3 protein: CASSLGLAGTTDTQYF
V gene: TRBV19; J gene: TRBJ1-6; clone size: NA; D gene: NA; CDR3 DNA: TGTGCCAGTAGTTTCGGGGGACCTTCACCCCTCCACTTT; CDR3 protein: CASSFGGPSPLHF